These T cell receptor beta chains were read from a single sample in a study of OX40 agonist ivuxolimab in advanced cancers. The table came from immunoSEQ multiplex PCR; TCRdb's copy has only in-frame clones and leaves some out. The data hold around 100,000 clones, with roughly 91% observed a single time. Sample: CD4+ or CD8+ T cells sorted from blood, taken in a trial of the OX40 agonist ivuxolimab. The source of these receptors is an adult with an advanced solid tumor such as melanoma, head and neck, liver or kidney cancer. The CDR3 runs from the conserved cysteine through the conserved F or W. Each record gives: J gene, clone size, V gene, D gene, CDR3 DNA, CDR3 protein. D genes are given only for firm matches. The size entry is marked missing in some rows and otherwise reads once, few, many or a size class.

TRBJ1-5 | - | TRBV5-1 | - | TGCGCCAGCAGCTTAGGCGGGACTCCGTTTCAGCCCCAGCATTTT | CASSLGGTPFQPQHF
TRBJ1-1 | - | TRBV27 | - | TGTGCCAGCAGTTTGGGCCAAATGAACACTGAAGCTTTCTTT | CASSLGQMNTEAFF
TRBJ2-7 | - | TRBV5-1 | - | TGCGCCAGCAGCTTGGCCCCTACCGGCAATTACGAGCAGTACTTC | CASSLAPTGNYEQYF
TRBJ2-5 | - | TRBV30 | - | TGTGCCGCAGGGGCAATAGAAGAGACCCAGTACTTC | CAAGAIEETQYF
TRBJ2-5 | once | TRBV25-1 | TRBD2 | TGTGCCAGCAGCGTCGGACTAGCGGGAGAGACCCAGTACTTC | CASSVGLAGETQYF
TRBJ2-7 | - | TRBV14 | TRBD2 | TGTGCCAGCAGCCAAGTGTCTAGCGGGCAGCAGTACTTC | CASSQVSSGQQYF
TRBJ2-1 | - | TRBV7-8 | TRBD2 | TGTGCCAGCAGCTTAGATCATTCTAGTGCGGGAGCGGTCTACAATGAGCAGTTCTTC | CASSLDHSSAGAVYNEQFF
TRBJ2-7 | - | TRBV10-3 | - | TGTGCCACCTCGGGGCGCTACGAGCAGTACTTC | CATSGRYEQYF
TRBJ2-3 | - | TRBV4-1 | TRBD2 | TGCGCCAGCAGCCAAGATCGGCTAGCGGGAGACACGCAGTATTTT | CASSQDRLAGDTQYF
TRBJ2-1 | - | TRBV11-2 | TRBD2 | TGTGCCAGCAGCTCCTGGCGGGGGACTTTGGGCAATGAGCAGTTCTTC | CASSSWRGTLGNEQFF
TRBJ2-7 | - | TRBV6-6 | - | TGTGCCAGCAGTTCAGGACTCATATACGAGCAGTACTTC | CASSSGLIYEQYF
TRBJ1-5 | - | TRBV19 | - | TGTGCCAGTAGGATCCAGGGACTAAATCAGCCCCAGCATTTT | CASRIQGLNQPQHF
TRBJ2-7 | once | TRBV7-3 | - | TGTGCCAGCAGCTTAATGGGGGGGCTTTCCTACGAGCAGTACTTC | CASSLMGGLSYEQYF
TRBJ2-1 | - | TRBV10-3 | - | TGTGCCATCAGTGAGGGACAACTTTACAATGAGCAGTTCTTC | CAISEGQLYNEQFF
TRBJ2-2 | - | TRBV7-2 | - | TGTGCCAGCAGCTTATTTCAGGGGCCCCTGATCGGGGAGCTGTTTTTT | CASSLFQGPLIGELFF
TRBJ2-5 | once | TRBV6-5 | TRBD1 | TGTGCCAGCATCGGGACAGCCTCAAGGCGAGAGACCCAGTACTTC | CASIGTASRRETQYF
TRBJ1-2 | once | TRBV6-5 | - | TGTGCCAGCAGATCCGGAGGGCTTATCTATGGCTACACCTTC | CASRSGGLIYGYTF
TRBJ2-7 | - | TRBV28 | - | TGTGCCAGCAGTTTATCTGGGGTTTACGAGCAGTACTTC | CASSLSGVYEQYF
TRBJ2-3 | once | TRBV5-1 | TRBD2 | TGCGCCAGCAGCTCTCTCGGGACTAGGGCCGCAGATACGCAGTATTTT | CASSSLGTRAADTQYF
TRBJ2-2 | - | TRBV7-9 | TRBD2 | TGTGCCAGCAGCTTGATTATAATGGGACTAGCGGCCGGGGAGCTGTTTTTT | CASSLIIMGLAAGELFF
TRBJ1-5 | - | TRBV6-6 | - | TGTGCCAGCACCCCGCCCGGGCATAGCAATCAGCCCCAGCATTTT | CASTPPGHSNQPQHF
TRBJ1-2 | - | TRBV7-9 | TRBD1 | TGTGCCAGCAGCCCGTATGGTTTGGACAGGGGTTATGGCTACACCTTC | CASSPYGLDRGYGYTF
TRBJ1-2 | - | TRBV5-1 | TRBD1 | TGCGCCAGCAGCTTCCAGGTAGGGACAGATGGCTACACCTTC | CASSFQVGTDGYTF
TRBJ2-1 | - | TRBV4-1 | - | TGCGCCAGCAGCCAAGATACCACCGGGAGATCGGACAATGAGCAGTTCTTC | CASSQDTTGRSDNEQFF
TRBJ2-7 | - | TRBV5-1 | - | TGCGCCAGCAGCCCGACCTCCGGGACACCAGCAAACGAGCAGTACTTC | CASSPTSGTPANEQYF
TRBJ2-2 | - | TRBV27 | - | TGTGCCAGCAGTTTAAGAGGGTGGGACACCGGGGAGCTGTTTTTT | CASSLRGWDTGELFF
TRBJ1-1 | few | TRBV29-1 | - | TGCAGCGTTGGCAACAGTCTGAACACTGAAGCTTTCTTT | CSVGNSLNTEAFF
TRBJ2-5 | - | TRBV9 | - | TGTGCCAGCAGCGTAGGATCAGGGGAGACCCAGTACTTC | CASSVGSGETQYF
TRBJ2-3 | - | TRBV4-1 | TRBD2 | TGCGCCAGCAGCCCAGGACTAGCGGGAGGGCCCGGCACAGATACGCAGTATTTT | CASSPGLAGGPGTDTQYF
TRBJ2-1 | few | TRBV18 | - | TGTGCCAGCTCACAAGGAGACAGTTTCGAGCAGTTCTTC | CASSQGDSFEQFF
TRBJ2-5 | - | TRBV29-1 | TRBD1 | TGCAGCGTAAACTCAGGGACAGTTGTGACCCAGTACTTC | CSVNSGTVVTQYF
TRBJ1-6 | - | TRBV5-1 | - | TGCGCCAGCAGCCCCGGCGTAGGGAGGGCTTCACCCCTCCACTTT | CASSPGVGRASPLHF
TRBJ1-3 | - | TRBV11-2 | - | TGTGCCAGCAGCTTAGCCAGCTCTGGAAACACCATATATTTT | CASSLASSGNTIYF
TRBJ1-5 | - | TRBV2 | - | TGTGCCAGCAGTGAGGGGTCTAGCAATCAGCCCCAGCATTTT | CASSEGSSNQPQHF
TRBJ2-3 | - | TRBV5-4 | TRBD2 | TGTGCCAGCAGCTCTGGACTAGCGGGAGGCGAAGATACGCAGTATTTT | CASSSGLAGGEDTQYF
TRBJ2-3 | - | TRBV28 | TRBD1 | TGTGCCAGCAGTTATGGACAGGGGGCAGATACGCAGTATTTT | CASSYGQGADTQYF
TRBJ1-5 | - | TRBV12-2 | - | TGTGCAAGTCGCTTACCACCGGCTGGCAATCAGCCCCAGCATTTT | CASRLPPAGNQPQHF
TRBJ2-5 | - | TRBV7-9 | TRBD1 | TGTGCCAGCAGCTTAAGGCGGGGTTCCGCGCGGGACAGGAGGGAGACCCAGTACTTC | CASSLRRGSARDRRETQYF
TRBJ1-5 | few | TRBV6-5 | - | TGTGCCAGCAGTTACGGAGCAGGCAATCAGCCCCAGCATTTT | CASSYGAGNQPQHF
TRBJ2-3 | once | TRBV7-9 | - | TGTGCCAGCAGCTTAAGAGTAGCGGGCACAGATACGCAGTATTTT | CASSLRVAGTDTQYF
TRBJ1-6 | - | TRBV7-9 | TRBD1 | TGTGCCAGCAGCGAGGCAGGGGGTCGATCACCCCTCCACTTT | CASSEAGGRSPLHF
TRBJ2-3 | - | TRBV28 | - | TGTGCCAGCAGTCCCGCTAGCACAGATACGCAGTATTTT | CASSPASTDTQYF
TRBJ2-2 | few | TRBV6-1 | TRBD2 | TGTGCCAGCAGTGAAGGGGTGGGAGCGGGAGGTCCCGGGGAGCTGTTTTTT | CASSEGVGAGGPGELFF
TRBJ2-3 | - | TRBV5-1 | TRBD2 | TGCGCCAGCAGCTTGGTTCCGGGAGGGCTCCCAGATACGCAGTATTTT | CASSLVPGGLPDTQYF
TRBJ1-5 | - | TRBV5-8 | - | TGTGCCAGCAGCTCCGGGACGGAAAATCAGCCCCAGCATTTT | CASSSGTENQPQHF
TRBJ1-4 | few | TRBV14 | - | TGTGCCAGCAGCCAAGCAGGGGCAACTAATGAAAAACTGTTTTTT | CASSQAGATNEKLFF
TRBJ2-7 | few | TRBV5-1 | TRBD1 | TGCGCCAGCAGCTCTTCCGGGACAGGGGGCTACGAGCAGTACTTC | CASSSSGTGGYEQYF
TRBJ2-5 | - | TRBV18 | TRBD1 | TGTGCCAGCTCACCCGGGACAGGGCAAGAGACCCAGTACTTC | CASSPGTGQETQYF
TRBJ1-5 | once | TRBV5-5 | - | TGTGCCAGCAGCCCCGCTGGGGTCGGTCAGCCCCAGCATTTT | CASSPAGVGQPQHF
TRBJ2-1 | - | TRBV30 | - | TGTGCCTGGAGTTGGGGTTATGGGCAGTTCTTC | CAWSWGYGQFF
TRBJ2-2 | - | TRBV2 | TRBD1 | TGTGCCAGCAGTGGGACAGGGGGCTACACCGGGGAGCTGTTTTTT | CASSGTGGYTGELFF
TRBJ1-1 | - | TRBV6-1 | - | TGTGCCAGCAGTGCTTTGGGAGGCTCGAACACTGAAGCTTTCTTT | CASSALGGSNTEAFF
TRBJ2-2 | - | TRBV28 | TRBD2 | TGTGCCAGCAGGGTTAGCGGGGGCACCGGGGAGCTGTTTTTT | CASRVSGGTGELFF
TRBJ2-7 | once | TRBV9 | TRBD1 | TGTGCCAGCAGCGAGAGAGGGGGCGCAGGTTACGAGCAGTACTTC | CASSERGGAGYEQYF
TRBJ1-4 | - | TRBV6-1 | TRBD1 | TGTGCCAGCGGGGGGGACAGGGCTAATGAAAAACTGTTTTTT | CASGGDRANEKLFF
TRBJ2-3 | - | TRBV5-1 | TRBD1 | TGCGCCAGCAGCTTGGCGGGACAGGGGGGCACAGATACGCAGTATTTT | CASSLAGQGGTDTQYF
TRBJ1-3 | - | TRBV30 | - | TGTGCCTGGAGGGGGGACGGAAACACCATATATTTT | CAWRGDGNTIYF
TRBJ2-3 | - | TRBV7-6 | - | TGTGCCAGCAGCTTATTTGGAGATACGCAGTATTTT | CASSLFGDTQYF
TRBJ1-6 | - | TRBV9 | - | TGTGCCAGCAGCACAAGCAGGGGCAGAGATTCACCCCTCCACTTT | CASSTSRGRDSPLHF